The present T cell receptor beta chain was sequenced within a study of CD8+ T cells in alopecia areata. Turning to the study itself: Treated individuals took tofacitinib by mouth, 5 to 10 mg twice daily. Tofacitinib was given for 6 to 18 months, then stopped for 6 months.

This clone came up once. Sample treatment: oral pan-JAK inhibitor, 5-10 mg twice daily. Lesional scalp punch biopsies and peripheral blood were collected from alopecia areata patients. Sequencing templates came from extracted RNA that was reverse transcribed into cDNA. The method was immunoSEQ multiplex PCR; TCRdb's version includes in-frame clones alone and lacks a portion of them. The data contain 120,000 or so clones, approximately 60% of them seen just once; the ten biggest clones take up more than 5.5%. CDR3 size: 14 residues. Germline values: CDR1 SNHLY, CDR2 FYNNEI. Trimming took off 6 bases at V and 0 bases at J, with 9 bases between the two ends.

The origin of this receptor is a human donor with alopecia areata. The rearrangement joins TRBV2 to TRBJ2-4, with TRBD2 as a possible D gene (6 bases). This sample comprised CD4+ T cells sorted from blood, obtained at week 4, from a patient treated with tofacitinib. The CDR3 sequence is CASRGTAAKNIQYF. CDR3 DNA sequence: TGTGCCAGCAGGGGGACTGCAGCCAAAAACATTCAGTACTTC.